The present entry profiles one TCR beta chain with its context. Its target is unknown. J was trimmed by 1 base and V by 2 bases; bases with no gene match: 7. This CDR3 contains 19 residues. Germline-derived CDR1 and CDR2 are SGHRS and YFSETQ. Pooling was applied to second doses at about 4 or about 12 weeks. Profiled with immunoSEQ multiplex PCR; TCRdb holds only in-frame clones, not every one. The sample carries about 140,000 clones, more than 70% recorded once. The data were obtained in a study of T cell responses to AZD1222 COVID-19 vaccine. Study outcomes and limitations: Donors in the cohort were predominantly white British and more often female, and clonal diversity was possibly underestimated. A rise in Spike-specific TCR breadth and depth followed two AZD1222 doses. No day 14 peak samples; only post-peak repertoires were characterized.

Sequencing was performed on peripheral blood, taken 28 days after the second AZD1222 dose. The rearrangement joins TRBV5-1 to TRBJ2-3; TRBD2 agrees at 16 bases. This receptor was obtained from an adult who received the AZD1222 COVID-19 vaccine. The CDR3 region has the DNA TGCGCCAGCAGCTTTTCCGGGACTAGCGGGAGGGCAGGCACAGATACGCAGTATTTT. As protein: CASSFSGTSGRAGTDTQYF.